The clone carrying this T cell receptor (beta chain) was seen ten or more times. The antigen remains unidentified. This specimen comes from a study of CD8+CD57+ T cells in acquired aplastic anemia. Study background: CD4+ and CD8+ cells, once sorted, gave DNA averaging approximately 3 ug.

The germline gives CDR1 SQVTM, CDR2 ANQGSEA. The CDR3 covers 13 residues. J was trimmed by 4 bases and V by 3 bases; bases with no gene match: 5. Sequenced patients had shown CD8+CD57+ cell expansion by flow cytometry. Broader study findings: Patients and controls turned out to have twenty-nine CD8+ CDR3 sequences in common.

Investigators profiled TCR beta VDJ and CDR3 from genomic DNA template. TCRdb re-derived calls from the reads in MiXCR, one entry per CDR3 protein. The sample has some 160,000 distinct CDR3 sequences; roughly 48% are singletons. The chain joins TRBV29-1 to TRBJ1-2; 7 nucleotides match TRBD1. The TCR sequence derives from a human donor with aplastic anemia. Sequenced sample: sorted CD4+, CD8+, or CD8+CD57+ T cells (not recorded which) from PBMCs. CDR3 sequence (DNA): TGCAGCGTTGAGACAGGGTTTCCCTATGGCTACACCTTC. Its protein is CSVETGFPYGYTF.